The 25 T cell receptor beta chains given below trace back to one sample, sequenced in a study of T cells in Graves' hyperthyroidism and ophthalmopathy. Researchers amplified the TCR beta CDR3 regions from RNA transcripts. A first-round RT-PCR of the TCR CDR3 used the HTBI primer set. TCRdb ran MiXCR on the multiplex PCR reads and lists one entry per CDR3 protein. The repertoire holds roughly 600,000 distinct CDR3 sequences, with approximately 15% as singletons. Sequencing was performed on blood. These TCRs come from a woman aged 50 to 65 with Graves' ophthalmopathy.

This clonotype was counted at least ten times. The rearrangement uses TRBV18 and TRBJ1-2; D perhaps matches TRBD1 (5 bases). The germline CDR1 and CDR2 sequences are KGHSH and LQKENI. The CDR3 is made up of 15 amino acids. With 5 bases removed from V and 4 bases from J, the gap between germline ends came to 17 bases. The CDR3 nucleotides are TGTGCCAGCTCAACCTCTCTTACAGGAGGCTATGGCTACACCTTC. Encoded protein: CASSTSLTGGYGYTF.

This clonotype has ten or more counts. This chain joins TRBV6-2 or TRBV6-3 and TRBJ1-1; TRBD1 aligns across 8 bases. After removal of 2 bases from V and 4 bases from J, the junction contained 6 bases not matched to a gene. The CDR3 has 15 amino acids. CDR1 is MNHEY, CDR2 SVGEGT, per germline. This chain's CDR3 is CASSYQTGVVTEAFF. The CDR3 nucleotides read TGTGCCAGCAGTTACCAGACAGGGGTGGTCACTGAAGCTTTCTTT.

J is TRBJ1-5 and V is TRBV12-5; D not resolved. Per germline, CDR1 LGHNT and CDR2 FRNRAP. The CDR3 length is 15 residues. The V end lost 2 bases, the J end lost 1 base, and 9 bases lay between the germline ends. The CDR3 protein is CASGLSGLSNQPQHF. The DNA for the CDR3 is TGTGCTAGTGGTTTGAGTGGGCTGAGCAATCAGCCCCAGCATTTT.

CDR3 nucleotide sequence: TGTGCCATCAGTGAGTCAGGGACCGCGGGTGAGCAGTACTTC. It codes for CAISESGTAGEQYF. This chain joins TRBV10-3 and TRBJ2-7; D is perhaps TRBD1 or TRBD2 (5 bases each). Per germline, CDR1 ENHRY and CDR2 SYGVKD. Trimming shortened V by 0 bases and J by 7 bases, and 13 bases separated the two germline ends. This CDR3 is built from 14 residues.

J is TRBJ2-2 and V is TRBV19; 8 bases fit TRBD2. The germline CDR1 and CDR2 sequences are LNHDA and SQIVND (reference sequence). Trimming cost V 8 bases and J 5 bases; bases outside gene matches: 7. The CDR3 contains 14 residues. The CDR3: CASWGLGRTGELFF. The CDR3 DNA sequence: TGTGCCAGTTGGGGACTAGGCCGAACCGGGGAGCTGTTTTTT.

Note on this clonotype: It may be a read error: a sequence one base away is much more abundant. V gene TRBV27 combines with J gene TRBJ2-7; TRBD2 agrees at 7 bases. In germline, CDR1 is MNHEY, CDR2 SMNVEV (reference sequence). The CDR3 covers 15 residues. The CDR3, as DNA: TGTGCCAACAGTTTATCGGCGACTAGCCCCTACGGGCAGTACTTC. It translates to CANSLSATSPYGQYF.

This clonotype has a handful of counts. The CDR3 DNA follows: TGTGCCAGCAGCTTAGCGGTTGGCGGGGCCTTCTCCTACGAGCAGTACTTC. Protein: CASSLAVGGAFSYEQYF. V usage is TRBV7-2 and J usage is TRBJ2-7; TRBD2 might be the D (6 bases). The germline CDR1 and CDR2 sequences are SGHTA and FQGNSA. This CDR3 has 17 amino acids. V lost 0 bases, J lost 0 bases, and 15 bases lay in between. The full variable domain, rest sourced from reference TRBV7-2 and TRBJ2-7, is GAGVSQSPSNKVTEKGKDVELRCDPISGHTALYWYRQSLGQGLEFLIYFQGNSAPDKSGLPSDRFSAERTGGSVSTLTIQRTQQEDSAVYLCASSLAVGGAFSYEQYFGPGTRLTVT.

This clonotype was recorded at least ten times. The J gene is TRBJ2-3, the V gene TRBV7-6; 8 nucleotides match TRBD2. V was pared by 1 base and J by 4 bases, with 22 bases of the junction left unmatched. CDR1 is SGHVS, CDR2 FNYEAQ, per germline. The CDR3 is made up of 21 amino acids. The CDR3 region has the DNA TGTGCCAGCAGCTTAGTGGTGGCGTGGGCCCGGGGACTAGGTGTGGCAGATACGCAGTATTTT. Protein: CASSLVVAWARGLGVADTQYF.

This clonotype came up many times. J is TRBJ1-1 and V is TRBV7-9, with TRBD1 identical over 9 bases. Germline CDR1 SEHNR, CDR2 FQNEAQ (reference sequence). With 5 bases clipped from V and 0 bases from J, the junction kept 7 bases outside the gene matches. The CDR3 consists of 16 residues. The CDR3 reads CASSPTGQGMNTEAFF. The CDR3 DNA follows: TGTGCCAGCAGCCCAACCGGACAGGGGATGAACACTGAAGCTTTCTTT.

This chain joins TRBV19 and TRBJ2-2, with 7 bases aligning to TRBD2. The CDR3 has 15 residues. CDR1 LNHDA and CDR2 SQIVND come from the germline V gene (reference sequence). Germline trimming cut 4 bases from V and 1 base from J; bases unmatched to any gene: 3. The chain's CDR3 is CASSNSGVNTGELFF. CDR3 nucleotide sequence: TGTGCCAGTAGTAACAGCGGGGTGAACACCGGGGAGCTGTTTTTT.

There are many counts of this clonotype. The chain couples TRBV3-1 to TRBJ1-2; no reliable D call. Germline CDR1 reads LGHDT; CDR2 reads YNNKEL (reference sequence). Trimming removed 3 bases at V and 2 bases at J, with 10 bases between. The CDR3 extends over 14 amino acids. The CDR3 spells CASSQPTENYGYTF. The DNA of the CDR3 is TGTGCCAGCAGCCAGCCGACTGAAAACTATGGCTACACCTTC.

This clonotype was detected ten times or more. The chain links TRBV27 to TRBJ2-2; D remains unclear. CDR3 size: 13 residues. The V end lost 6 bases, the J end lost 5 bases, and 10 bases lay between the germline ends. Germline V gene data show CDR1 as MNHEY and CDR2 as SMNVEV (reference sequence). The DNA for the CDR3 is TGTGCCAGCAGAGGAATCGAAACCGGGGAGCTGTTTTTT. It encodes CASRGIETGELFF.

This clonotype has a count of ten or more. The V and J genes are TRBV29-1 and TRBJ2-7, with 8 nucleotides matching TRBD2. This CDR3 spans 12 amino acids. J gave up 4 bases and V 7 bases, and 6 bases lay outside the gene matches. Germline CDR1 SQVTM, CDR2 ANQGSEA. As DNA, the CDR3 is TGCAGCGGGGCCAGCGGGAGATACGAGCAGTACTTC. This gives the protein CSGASGRYEQYF.

This clonotype was observed many times. V usage is TRBV6-1 and J usage is TRBJ1-5, with 9 positions matching TRBD1. The J segment lost 6 bases and the V segment lost 6 bases, leaving 3 bases of the junction unmatched. The CDR3 length is 13 residues. Germline V gene sequence: CDR1 MNHNS, CDR2 SASEGT. The CDR3 reads CASRGDRAQPQHF. Here the CDR3 DNA reads TGTGCCAGCAGGGGGGACAGGGCTCAGCCCCAGCATTTT.

The table lists this clonotype with many counts. The chain uses TRBV11-3 and TRBJ2-1, with 7 nucleotides matching TRBD2. V shed 1 base, J shed 3 bases, and the junction held 12 bases outside the gene matches. The CDR3 spans 18 residues. Germline CDR1 is SGHNT and CDR2 is YENEEA. CDR3 region: CASSLAGSGIGGYNEQFF. The CDR3 DNA reads as TGTGCCAGCAGCTTAGCGGGGAGCGGGATCGGAGGCTACAATGAGCAGTTCTTC.

This chain joins TRBV9 and TRBJ1-3; D gene ambiguous. This CDR3 is 15 amino acids long. Germline values: CDR1 SGDLS, CDR2 YYNGEE. Trimming removed 4 bases at V and 1 base at J, with 12 bases between. CDR3 amino acids: CASSPETVSGNTIYF. CDR3 nucleotide sequence: TGTGCCAGCAGCCCAGAGACGGTGTCTGGAAACACCATATATTTT.

This clonotype was counted only a few times. The chain combines TRBV7-9 with TRBJ1-2; 12 nucleotides match TRBD1. V lost 1 base to trimming and J lost 6 bases; unmatched junction nucleotides: 12. The CDR3 covers 18 residues. The germline V gene encodes CDR1 SEHNR and CDR2 FQNEAQ (reference sequence). CDR3 coding DNA: TGTGCCAGCAGCTTAGATATTGGGACAGGGGGCCGGTTGGATGGCTACACCTTC. This translates into CASSLDIGTGGRLDGYTF.

This sequence joins TRBV27 and TRBJ2-3; D remains unclear. The V and J ends lost 6 bases and 4 bases respectively, with 8 bases between them. Germline loops: CDR1 MNHEY, CDR2 SMNVEV (reference sequence). This CDR3 has 12 residues. The CDR3 DNA follows: TGTGCCAGCAGGCCAGGTGCAGATACGCAGTATTTT. Translation gives CASRPGADTQYF.

This clonotype was picked up a small number of times. The chain couples TRBV4-2 to TRBJ2-3; 11 positions match TRBD2. The trim removed 0 bases at V and 5 bases at J, leaving 1 base unmatched. CDR1 and CDR2 (germline): LGHNA, YNFKEQ. This CDR3 is built from 15 residues. The CDR3 bases are TGTGCCAGCAGCCAAGAACTAGCGGGAGAAGATACGCAGTATTTT. Translation: CASSQELAGEDTQYF.

This clonotype has ten or more counts. The chain uses TRBV18 and TRBJ2-7, with TRBD1 matching over 7 bases. The CDR3 covers 12 residues. The germline V gene has CDR1 KGHSH and CDR2 LQKENI. V was pared by 4 bases and J by 9 bases, with 6 bases of the junction left unmatched. Here the CDR3 reads CASSHKTGWQYF. The DNA for the CDR3 is TGTGCCAGCTCACACAAGACAGGGTGGCAGTACTTC.

This clonotype was recorded many times. The chain is built from TRBV28 and TRBJ1-4; D ambiguous. The CDR3 extends over 14 amino acids. V dropped 8 bases and J dropped 0 bases, with 10 bases sitting between them. Germline-derived CDR1 and CDR2 are MDHEN and SYDVKM. CDR3 DNA: TGTGCCAGCGGCCGGGCCACAACTAATGAAAAACTGTTTTTT. Translating it yields CASGRATTNEKLFF.

The chain recombines TRBV5-1 with TRBJ2-5; 11 positions agree with TRBD2. CDR1 is SGHRS and CDR2 is YFSETQ in the germline V gene. The junction had 3 bases not matched to a gene; V was cut back by 3 bases and J by 5 bases. This CDR3 is built from 14 residues. CDR3 amino acids: CASSSTSGTETQYF. CDR3 DNA: TGCGCCAGCAGCTCGACTAGCGGGACCGAGACCCAGTACTTC. Full variable domain (outside the CDR3, taken from reference TRBV5-1 and TRBJ2-5): KAGVTQTPRYLIKTRGQQVTLSCSPISGHRSVSWYQQTPGQGLQFLFEYFSETQRNKGNFPGRFSGRQFSNSRSEMNVSTLELGDSALYLCASSSTSGTETQYFGPGTRLLVL.

V and J are TRBV29-1 and TRBJ2-7, with TRBD1 matching 8 bases. CDR1 and CDR2 from the germline V gene are SQVTM and ANQGSEA. Trimming cost V 7 bases and J 3 bases; bases outside gene matches: 8. The CDR3 contains 13 residues. The CDR3 is CSAVTGEGYEQYF. CDR3 DNA: TGCAGCGCGGTGACAGGGGAAGGCTACGAGCAGTACTTC.

This clonotype was recorded many times. The chain uses TRBV3-1 and TRBJ1-1; 9 bases are shared with TRBD1. The ends lost 5 bases at V and 3 bases at J; junction bases unmatched: 4. Germline V gene data show CDR1 as LGHDT and CDR2 as YNNKEL (reference sequence). The length of the CDR3 is 14 residues. CDR3 sequence (DNA): TGTGCCAGCAGCTCCCGACAGGGGGACACTGAAGCTTTCTTT. Translated: CASSSRQGDTEAFF.

This clonotype has more than one count but fewer than ten. J is TRBJ2-3 and V is TRBV6-2 or TRBV6-3, with a possible D match to TRBD2 (6 bases). This CDR3 has 15 amino acids. V gave up 2 bases and J gave up 3 bases, with 12 bases separating them. Per the germline V gene, CDR1 is MNHEY and CDR2 is SVGEGT. The CDR3 here is CASSYGGLATDTQYF. The DNA for the CDR3 is TGTGCCAGCAGTTACGGGGGTCTAGCGACAGATACGCAGTATTTT.